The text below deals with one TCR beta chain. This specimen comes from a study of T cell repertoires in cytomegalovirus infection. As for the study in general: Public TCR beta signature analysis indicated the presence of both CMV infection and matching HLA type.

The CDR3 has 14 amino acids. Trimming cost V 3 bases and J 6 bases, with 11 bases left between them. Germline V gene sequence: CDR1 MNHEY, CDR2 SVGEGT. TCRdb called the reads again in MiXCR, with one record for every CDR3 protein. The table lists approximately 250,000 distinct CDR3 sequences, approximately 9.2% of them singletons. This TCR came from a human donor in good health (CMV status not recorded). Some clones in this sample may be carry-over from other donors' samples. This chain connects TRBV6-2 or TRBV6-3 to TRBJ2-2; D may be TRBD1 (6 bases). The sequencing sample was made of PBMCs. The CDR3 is CASSYNRAPGELFF. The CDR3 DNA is TGTGCCAGCAGTTATAACAGGGCCCCCGGGGAGCTGTTTTTT.